One sample yielded the 3 T cell receptor beta chains listed below, sequenced in a study of PD-1 blockade in mismatch repair-deficient tumors. TCRdb's copy holds only in-frame clones and misses some; the assay was immunoSEQ multiplex PCR. The data contain roughly 70,000 clones, about 78% of them seen just once; the ten biggest clones take up about 5%. The source material was peripheral blood, sampled 2 weeks after starting pembrolizumab. The receptor set was obtained from an adult with mismatch repair-deficient cancer.

This chain joins TRBV7-3 and TRBJ2-1; 15 nucleotides align to TRBD2. The CDR3 runs to 17 residues. In germline, CDR1 is SGHTA, CDR2 FQGTGA. Trimming at V came to 5 bases and at J to 7 bases, leaving 9 bases not matched to a gene. CDR3: CASSEPGLAGGDNEQFF. The CDR3, as DNA: TGTGCCAGCAGCGAACCGGGACTAGCGGGAGGAGATAATGAGCAGTTCTTC.

This sequence joins TRBV2 and TRBJ2-1; D unresolved. Per germline, CDR1 SNHLY and CDR2 FYNNEI. The CDR3 covers 14 residues. V shed 6 bases and J shed 10 bases, with 19 bases lying between them. CDR3 coding DNA: TGTGCCAGCAGCGTCCGGGCCCAGACCGTCGAGCAGTTCTTC. The encoded protein is CASSVRAQTVEQFF. Together with reference TRBV2 and TRBJ2-1, the CDR3 gives the full variable domain: EPEVTQTPSHQVTQMGQEVILRCVPISNHLYFYWYRQILGQKVEFLVSFYNNEISEKSEIFDDQFSVERPDGSNFTLKIRSTKLEDSAMYFCASSVRAQTVEQFFGPGTRLTVL.

This clone turned up a few times. The chain couples TRBV7-9 to TRBJ1-2; no firm D call. In germline, CDR1 is SEHNR, CDR2 FQNEAQ (reference sequence). The V gene lost 5 bases and the J gene lost 3 bases, with 10 bases spanning the gap. CDR3 length: 13 residues. The CDR3 here is CASSIGSDYGYTF. The CDR3 DNA sequence: TGTGCCAGCAGCATTGGCTCCGACTATGGCTACACCTTC.